The 16 T cell receptor beta chains reported below all come from one sample, sequenced in a study of Graves' ophthalmopathy and Graves' hyperthyroidism. The authors amplified TCR beta CDR3 regions, and they did so from RNA transcripts for repertoire sequencing. Investigators did first-round RT-PCR with HTBI primers, then second-round multiplex PCR. From the multiplex PCR reads, TCRdb called clonotypes with MiXCR, one entry per CDR3 protein. The sample records about 600,000 distinct CDR3 sequences, 39% being singletons. The specimen sequenced was peripheral blood or thyroid tissue (not recorded which). All receptors come from an adult man with Graves' hyperthyroidism.

Points on this clonotype: A much larger clone differs from this one at a single base, so this may be a read error. This chain links TRBV20-1 with TRBJ1-2, with D unresolved. The CDR3 totals 14 residues. V was trimmed by 5 bases and J by 4 bases, leaving 17 bases between them. In germline, CDR1 is DFQATT, CDR2 SNEGSKA (reference sequence). In DNA form, the CDR3 reads TGCAGTGCTCTAACCGGATTCTGGGTCTATGGCTACACCTTC. This translates into CSALTGFWVYGYTF.

This clonotype was seen at least ten times. The V call is TRBV6-5, the J call TRBJ2-7, with 7 bases matching TRBD1. The CDR3 sequence is 15 residues long. The germline V gene has CDR1 MNHEY and CDR2 SVGAGI. The trim removed 5 bases at V and 2 bases at J, leaving 9 bases unmatched. CDR3 in amino acids: CASSENWGQPYEQYF. In nucleotides, the CDR3 is TGTGCCAGCAGTGAAAATTGGGGACAGCCCTACGAGCAGTACTTC.

The CDR3 sequence: CASSLRVNGELFF. In DNA, the CDR3 is TGTGCCAGCAGCCTAAGGGTCAACGGGGAGCTGTTTTTT. The chain links TRBV5-8 to TRBJ2-2, with D unclear. The germline V gene encodes CDR1 SGHTS and CDR2 YDEGEE. Trimming stripped 4 bases from V and 7 bases from J, with 11 bases between. The CDR3 consists of 13 residues.

The chain is built from TRBV29-1 and TRBJ1-2; D unresolved. V lost 8 bases and J 4 bases, leaving 17 bases between the germline ends. This CDR3 comprises 13 residues. The V gene's germline CDR1 is SQVTM and CDR2 ANQGSEA. The DNA for the CDR3 is TGCAGCAGCCTTGGACGGCCTTCCTATGGCTACACCTTC. Protein sequence: CSSLGRPSYGYTF.

This clonotype was recorded only once. The chain employs TRBV29-1 and TRBJ1-1; TRBD1 aligns across 8 bases. V was pared by 7 bases and J by 3 bases, with 10 bases of the junction left unmatched. CDR1 SQVTM and CDR2 ANQGSEA come from the germline V gene. This CDR3 comprises 14 residues. The chain's CDR3 is CSGLTGTGYTEAFF. The CDR3 coding sequence is TGCAGCGGACTGACCGGGACAGGTTACACTGAAGCTTTCTTT.

This clonotype was observed many times. The chain combines TRBV6-1 with TRBJ1-5, with 10 bases identical to TRBD1. Germline V gene data show CDR1 as MNHNS and CDR2 as SASEGT. The J segment lost 6 bases and the V segment lost 6 bases, leaving 8 bases of the junction unmatched. The CDR3 totals 15 residues. CDR3: CASRGTGEWGQPQHF. CDR3 DNA: TGTGCCAGCAGAGGGACAGGGGAGTGGGGTCAGCCCCAGCATTTT.

The chain employs TRBV10-1 and TRBJ2-3; TRBD2 aligns across 8 bases. Germline V CDR1 and CDR2: WNHNN, SYGVQD (reference sequence). CDR3 length equals 17 residues. J lost 5 bases, V lost 0 bases, and 10 bases had no gene match. CDR3 nucleotide sequence: TGCGCCAGCAGTGAGTCTGGAGTCGGGACTAGTGGAGATACGCAGTATTTT. This codes for CASSESGVGTSGDTQYF.

This clonotype was counted ten times or more. The gene calls are TRBV24-1 and TRBJ2-2, with D possibly being TRBD1 (6 bases). V was pared by 12 bases and J by 4 bases, with 20 bases between. Germline loops: CDR1 KGHDR, CDR2 SFDVKD. CDR3 size: 15 residues. The DNA for the CDR3 is TGTGCCTCAGAGGACAGCCGGACTCCCACCGGGGAGCTGTTTTTT. This codes for CASEDSRTPTGELFF.

The CDR3 sequence is CADGRRVRGRSGNTIYF. The CDR3 coding sequence is TGTGCCGATGGGAGAAGGGTCAGGGGACGCTCTGGAAACACCATATATTTT. V gene TRBV2 combines with J gene TRBJ1-3; D may be TRBD1 (6 bases). CDR3 length equals 17 residues. The V and J ends lost 11 bases and 0 bases respectively, with 23 bases between them. Germline V lookup: CDR1 SNHLY, CDR2 FYNNEI. The complete variable domain, with remaining parts taken from reference TRBV2 and TRBJ1-3, reads EPEVTQTPSHQVTQMGQEVILRCVPISNHLYFYWYRQILGQKVEFLVSFYNNEISEKSEIFDDQFSVERPDGSNFTLKIRSTKLEDSAMYFCADGRRVRGRSGNTIYFGEGSWLTVV.

The chain employs TRBV9 and TRBJ1-1; a weak D match, TRBD1 (6 bases). CDR1 is SGDLS, CDR2 YYNGEE, per germline. The CDR3 consists of 15 residues. V lost 3 bases and J 3 bases, leaving 15 bases between the germline ends. The CDR3 region has the DNA TGTGCCAGCAGCGACGGGGGCAGGAGCTACACTGAAGCTTTCTTT. Its translation: CASSDGGRSYTEAFF.

With respect to this clonotype: This clone may be a read error of a much larger clone one base away. The V call is TRBV29-1, the J call TRBJ2-2; D gene unclear. CDR1 SQVTM and CDR2 ANQGSEA come from the germline V gene. This CDR3 is built from 12 residues. The CDR3 bases are TGCAGCATTGAAAAGGACACCGGGGAGCTGTTTTTT. Its protein product is CSIEKDTGELFF.

This clonotype was counted at least ten times. The CDR3 DNA reads as TGTGCCAGCAGCGGGACAGGGAATTTTGATGGCTACACCTTC. This encodes CASSGTGNFDGYTF. The chain couples TRBV7-9 to TRBJ1-2; TRBD1 matches at 9 bases. The CDR3 is 14 amino acids. Trimming took 5 bases from V and 6 from J; bases not matched to a gene: 7. The V gene's germline CDR1 is SEHNR and CDR2 FQNEAQ (reference sequence). The whole variable domain, filled in from reference TRBV7-9 and TRBJ1-2, reads DTGVSQNPRHKITKRGQNVTFRCDPISEHNRLYWYRQTLGQGPEFLTYFQNEAQLEKSRLLSDRFSAERPKGSFSTLEIQRTEQGDSAMYLCASSGTGNFDGYTFGSGTRLTVV.

This clonotype was detected many times. V usage is TRBV29-1 and J usage is TRBJ1-1, with D possibly TRBD1 on 5 matching bases. Deletions cut 8 bases from V and 4 bases from J, with 23 bases between. The germline V gene encodes CDR1 SQVTM and CDR2 ANQGSEA. The length of the CDR3 is 15 residues. The CDR3 spells CSSRDPRTLGTEAFF. CDR3 bases: TGCAGCTCCCGGGACCCCCGAACCTTGGGCACTGAAGCTTTCTTT.

In this sample, this clonotype turned up many times. V gene TRBV9 combines with J gene TRBJ2-7; D is undetermined. Trimming left V 2 bases short and J 0 bases short, with 9 bases between. The CDR3 extends over 14 amino acids. The germline CDR1 and CDR2 sequences are SGDLS and YYNGEE. The CDR3 nucleotides are TGTGCCAGCAGCGTCGCGGCGGCCTCCTACGAGCAGTACTTC. Protein sequence: CASSVAAASYEQYF.

This chain links TRBV15 with TRBJ2-3, with 16 bases lining up with TRBD2. Germline V CDR1 and CDR2: LNHNV, YYDKDF (reference sequence). The CDR3 consists of 21 residues. V shed 5 bases, J shed 0 bases, and the junction held 14 bases outside the gene matches. CDR3 protein: CATSGLRGTSGRAWSTDTQYF. The DNA of the CDR3 is TGTGCCACCAGCGGCCTACGCGGGACTAGCGGGAGGGCATGGAGCACAGATACGCAGTATTTT. Filled out from reference TRBV15 and TRBJ2-3, the complete variable domain reads DAMVIQNPRYQVTQFGKPVTLSCSQTLNHNVMYWYQQKSSQAPKLLFHYYDKDFNNEADTPDNFQSRRPNTSFCFLDIRSPGLGDTAMYLCATSGLRGTSGRAWSTDTQYFGPGTRLTVL.

The chain employs TRBV25-1 and TRBJ2-7; maybe TRBD1 (6 bases). Looked up from germline, CDR1 is MGHDK and CDR2 is SYGVNS. The ends were cut back, 8 bases at V and 5 bases at J, with 19 bases in the middle. This CDR3 has 14 residues. CDR3 residues: CASSPGAIGNEQYF. The CDR3 DNA is TGTGCCAGCTCACCAGGGGCGATAGGAAACGAGCAGTACTTC.